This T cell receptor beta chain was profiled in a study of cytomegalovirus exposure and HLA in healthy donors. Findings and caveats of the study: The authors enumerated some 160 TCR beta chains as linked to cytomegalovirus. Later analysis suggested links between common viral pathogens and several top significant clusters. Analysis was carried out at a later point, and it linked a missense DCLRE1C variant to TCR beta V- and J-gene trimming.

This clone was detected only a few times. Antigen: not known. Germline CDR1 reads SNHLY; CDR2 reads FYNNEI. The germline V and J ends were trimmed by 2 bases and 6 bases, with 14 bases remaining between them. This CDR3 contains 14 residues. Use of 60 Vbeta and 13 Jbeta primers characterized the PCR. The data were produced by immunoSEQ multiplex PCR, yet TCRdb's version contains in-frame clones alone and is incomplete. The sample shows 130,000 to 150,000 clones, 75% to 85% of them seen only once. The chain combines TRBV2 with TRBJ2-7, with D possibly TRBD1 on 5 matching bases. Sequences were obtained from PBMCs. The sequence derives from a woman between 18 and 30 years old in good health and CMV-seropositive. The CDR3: CASSEQFAGIEQYF. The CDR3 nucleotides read TGTGCCAGCAGTGAACAGTTTGCAGGGATCGAGCAGTACTTC.